What follows are 23 T cell receptor beta chains derived from one specimen sequenced in a study of blood T cell repertoires in COVID-19. Clones were read by immunoSEQ multiplex PCR, and TCRdb kept only the in-frame ones, dropping some. The profile shows 150,000 to 200,000 clones, around 80% of them singletons. Sequenced material: peripheral blood. Receptors were obtained from a man between 70 and 80 years old with active or convalescent COVID-19.

This sequence joins TRBV10-3 and TRBJ2-3; a weak D match, TRBD2 (6 bases). V was shortened by 0 bases and J by 5 bases, with 9 bases between the two germline ends. Germline lookup yields CDR1 ENHRY and CDR2 SYGVKD. The CDR3 contains 14 residues. The CDR3 bases are TGTGCCATCAGTGAGTCAACGGGGGTAGATACGCAGTATTTT. It yields the protein CAISESTGVDTQYF.

CDR3 sequence: CAGRQGGDTGELFF. In DNA form, the CDR3 reads TGTGCCGGACGACAGGGGGGGGACACCGGGGAGCTGTTTTTT. The chain carries TRBV28 and TRBJ2-2; 9 bases map to TRBD1. Germline trimming cut 11 bases from V and 3 bases from J; bases unmatched to any gene: 7. The CDR3 contains 14 residues. Germline CDR1 and CDR2: MDHEN and SYDVKM.

The J gene is TRBJ2-2, the V gene TRBV6-6, with D perhaps TRBD2 (5 bases). Germline CDR1 MNHNY, CDR2 SVGAGI (reference sequence). This CDR3 contains 12 residues. Trimming stripped 6 bases from V and 3 bases from J, with 5 bases between. In DNA, the CDR3 is TGTGCCAGCAGACTAGACACCGGGGAGCTGTTTTTT. Translation gives CASRLDTGELFF.

The chain joins TRBV5-6 to TRBJ1-2; 12 bases agree with TRBD1. Germline trimming cut 0 bases from V and 3 bases from J; bases unmatched to any gene: 9. The germline V gene encodes CDR1 SGHDT and CDR2 YYEEEE. This CDR3 has 18 residues. CDR3 in DNA: TGTGCCAGCAGCTTGGGTCGGGACAGGGGGCAACGGGACTATGGCTACACCTTC. As protein: CASSLGRDRGQRDYGYTF.

This clone was counted once. The chain joins TRBV3-1 (or the pseudogene TRBV3-2) to TRBJ1-5, with 7 nucleotides matching TRBD1. CDR1 and CDR2 (germline): LGHDT, YNNKEL (reference sequence). There are 15 residues in the CDR3. Germline trimming cut 4 bases from V and 0 bases from J; bases unmatched to any gene: 3. The CDR3 DNA sequence: TGTGCCAGCAGCCCCGGGACAGATAGCAATCAGCCCCAGCATTTT. Its protein is CASSPGTDSNQPQHF.

This chain uses TRBV6-5 with TRBJ2-2; 8 bases are shared with TRBD1. The CDR3 spans 13 residues. The V gene's germline CDR1 is MNHEY and CDR2 SVGAGI. Germline trimming cut 11 bases from V and 4 bases from J; bases unmatched to any gene: 6. CDR3 coding DNA: TGTGCCGTTCAGGGGGCACTCACCGGGGAGCTGTTTTTT. This gives the protein CAVQGALTGELFF.

This clone was seen only a few times. This chain connects TRBV18 to TRBJ2-2; no reliable D call. Trimming took off 1 base at V and 1 base at J, with 4 bases between the two ends. The V gene's germline CDR1 is KGHSH and CDR2 LQKENI. The CDR3 is 14 residues long. The CDR3 sequence is CASSPRQNTGELFF. In nucleotides, the CDR3 is TGTGCCAGCTCACCACGGCAGAACACCGGGGAGCTGTTTTTT.

The chain has TRBV5-1 and TRBJ1-4; maybe TRBD1 (6 bases). V dropped 4 bases and J dropped 7 bases, with 14 bases sitting between them. Germline loops: CDR1 SGHRS, CDR2 YFSETQ. The CDR3 runs to 14 residues. The CDR3 sequence: CASSPQGHSEKLFF. CDR3 DNA sequence: TGCGCCAGCAGCCCACAGGGACATAGTGAAAAACTGTTTTTT.

The gene calls are TRBV2 and TRBJ2-2; 9 bases align to TRBD2. The CDR3 runs to 14 residues. Per germline, CDR1 SNHLY and CDR2 FYNNEI. After removal of 7 bases from V and 6 bases from J, the junction contained 6 bases not matched to a gene. The CDR3 here is CASNPGLAPGELFF. Here the CDR3 DNA reads TGTGCCAGCAACCCGGGACTAGCTCCCGGGGAGCTGTTTTTT.

This chain connects TRBV7-8 to TRBJ2-7; the D gene is possibly TRBD2 (6 bases). V lost 1 base and J 7 bases, leaving 20 bases between the germline ends. This CDR3 comprises 16 residues. The V gene's germline CDR1 is SGHVS and CDR2 FQNEAQ. The CDR3 loop reads CASSLGGWRDVGEQYF. The CDR3 nucleotides are TGTGCCAGCAGCTTAGGGGGGTGGAGGGATGTGGGAGAGCAGTACTTC.

The V and J genes are TRBV27 and TRBJ1-4; 9 nucleotides align to TRBD1. J gave up 7 bases and V 5 bases, and 5 bases lay outside the gene matches. Germline assignment: CDR1 MNHEY and CDR2 SMNVEV (reference sequence). The CDR3 covers 14 residues. CDR3 coding DNA: TGTGCCAGCAGTCCGGGACAGGGAGGTGAAAAACTGTTTTTT. It is translated as CASSPGQGGEKLFF.

This clone has a single count. The rearrangement joins TRBV7-8 to TRBJ1-6; D is unresolved. The CDR3 contains 15 residues. CDR1 is SGHVS and CDR2 is FQNEAQ in the germline V gene. V lost 1 base to trimming and J lost 6 bases, with 10 bases between them. The CDR3 loop is CASSLGGNANSPLHF. The CDR3 nucleotides are TGTGCCAGCAGCTTAGGAGGGAATGCTAATTCACCCCTCCACTTT.

This clone was detected a few times. The genes are TRBV5-1 and TRBJ2-1; 13 bases agree with TRBD2. Per germline, CDR1 SGHRS and CDR2 YFSETQ. The CDR3 contains 18 residues. V shed 3 bases and J 9 bases; nucleotides not matched to a gene: 15. The CDR3 is CASSSEYLLAGGLGEQFF. DNA of the CDR3: TGCGCCAGCAGCTCTGAATACCTACTAGCGGGAGGGCTGGGTGAGCAGTTCTTC.

The V call is TRBV7-2, the J call TRBJ2-7; the match to TRBD1 covers 7 bases. The germline CDR1 and CDR2 sequences are SGHTA and FQGNSA. The V segment lost 5 bases and the J segment 1 base; nucleotides outside the gene matches: 8. The CDR3 runs 15 residues. CDR3: CASSQGGKFSYEQYF. CDR3 DNA: TGTGCCAGCAGCCAAGGGGGCAAGTTTTCCTACGAGCAGTACTTC.

V usage is TRBV30 and J usage is TRBJ2-1; 16 bases are shared with TRBD2. The CDR3 has 18 amino acids. Germline V lookup: CDR1 GTSNPN, CDR2 SVGIG (reference sequence). After removal of 3 bases from V and 0 bases from J, the junction contained 5 bases not matched to a gene. The CDR3 loop is CAWSAGLAGGSSYNEQFF. CDR3 coding DNA: TGTGCCTGGAGCGCGGGACTAGCGGGAGGGTCCTCCTACAATGAGCAGTTCTTC.

This clone was found a few times. The gene calls are TRBV6-5 and TRBJ1-2; D is possibly TRBD1 (5 bases). The CDR3 has 14 residues. From germline, CDR1 is MNHEY and CDR2 SVGAGI. V was cut by 5 bases and J by 7 bases, with 17 bases left in between. The CDR3 loop is CASSPFWSRGGYTF. In nucleotides, the CDR3 is TGTGCCAGCAGTCCCTTTTGGTCTAGGGGTGGCTACACCTTC.

The chain employs TRBV6-5 and TRBJ2-7; 12 bases align to TRBD2. The V gene's germline CDR1 is MNHEY and CDR2 SVGAGI. The CDR3 spans 15 residues. Trimming at V came to 5 bases and at J to 5 bases, leaving 7 bases not matched to a gene. CDR3 nucleotides: TGTGCCAGCAGTCTCTCCTCTAGCGGGGGGGACGAGCAGTACTTC. Protein product: CASSLSSSGGDEQYF.

This clone was counted a single time. This chain connects TRBV2 to TRBJ2-7, with a tentative D call TRBD2 (5 bases). Trimming left V 3 bases short and J 6 bases short, with 12 bases between. Germline V lookup: CDR1 SNHLY, CDR2 FYNNEI. The CDR3 is 13 residues long. This CDR3 reads CASSELAGGEQYF. Written as DNA, the CDR3 is TGTGCCAGCAGTGAGCTTGCGGGTGGCGAGCAGTACTTC.

CDR3 amino acids: CSASSASGSHEQYF. The CDR3 nucleotides read TGCAGTGCTAGTTCCGCTAGCGGGAGCCACGAGCAGTACTTC. This chain connects TRBV20-1 to TRBJ2-7, with 10 positions matching TRBD2. CDR3 length equals 14 residues. The V gene's germline CDR1 is DFQATT and CDR2 SNEGSKA (reference sequence). The V gene end was trimmed by 3 bases and the J gene end by 5 bases; junction bases not matched to a gene: 7.

The CDR3: CAWSDGTSGRAGELFF. CDR3 in DNA: TGTGCCTGGAGTGACGGGACTAGCGGGAGAGCCGGGGAGCTGTTTTTT. The chain has TRBV30 and TRBJ2-2; 14 positions agree with TRBD2. Trimming cost V 1 base and J 6 bases; bases outside gene matches: 4. CDR1 and CDR2 (germline): GTSNPN, SVGIG (reference sequence). The CDR3 is 16 amino acids.

This sequence joins TRBV9 and TRBJ2-5; 14 nucleotides agree with TRBD2. CDR3 length: 16 residues. Germline V gives CDR1 SGDLS, CDR2 YYNGEE. J gave up 3 bases and V 0 bases, and 1 base lay outside the gene matches. As DNA, the CDR3 is TGTGCCAGCAGCGTAGGGGGACTAGCGGGAGAAGAGACCCAGTACTTC. The encoded protein is CASSVGGLAGEETQYF. Using reference TRBV9 and TRBJ2-5 for the parts outside the CDR3, the full variable domain is DSGVTQTPKHLITATGQRVTLRCSPRSGDLSVYWYQQSLDQGLQFLIQYYNGEERAKGNILERFSAQQFPDLHSELNLSSLELGDSALYFCASSVGGLAGEETQYFGPGTRLLVL.

The J gene is TRBJ2-7, the V gene TRBV5-1, with TRBD1 matching 10 bases. V trimming: 0 bases; J trimming: 6 bases; junction bases outside the gene matches: 3. The CDR3 loop spans 14 amino acids. Germline CDR1 and CDR2: SGHRS and YFSETQ. The CDR3, as DNA: TGCGCCAGCAGCTTGGGACAGGGGGCGCTCGAGCAGTACTTC. This encodes CASSLGQGALEQYF.

The V call is TRBV6-5, the J call TRBJ1-1; D perhaps matches TRBD1 (5 bases). The CDR3 totals 13 residues. The V gene lost 6 bases and the J gene lost 0 bases, with 8 bases spanning the gap. The germline V gene encodes CDR1 MNHEY and CDR2 SVGAGI. The CDR3 spells CASRTDLNTEAFF. Here the CDR3 DNA reads TGTGCCAGCAGGACAGATCTGAACACTGAAGCTTTCTTT.